This T cell receptor (beta chain) emerged from a study of control samples from healthy donors and cancer patients. The CDR3 contains 15 residues. CDR1 and CDR2 (germline): WNHNN, SYGVQD (reference sequence). The V and J ends lost 3 bases and 2 bases respectively, with 8 bases between them. Repertoires were generated with immunoSEQ multiplex PCR, while TCRdb's copy carries only in-frame clones and drops some. Of 150,000 or so clones in the sample, over 90% were seen once. V is TRBV10-1 and J is TRBJ1-6; D unclear. The specimen sequenced was blood. The clonotype was recovered from a man over 45 in good health. For the CDR3, the DNA is TGCGCCAGCAGTGAATCGGGGACCTATAATTCACCCCTCCACTTT. Encoded protein: CASSESGTYNSPLHF.